Detailed here is one TCR beta chain. Antigen unknown. This record belongs to a study of cytomegalovirus exposure and HLA in healthy donors. Findings and limits, study-wide: The study listed 150 to 200 cytomegalovirus-associated TCR beta chains. Several of the most significant clusters were apparently associated with common viral pathogens in a later analysis. Follow-up analysis found HLA locus-dependent TCR association rates, highest for DRB1 and lowest for HLA-C.

Germline CDR1 and CDR2: MNHEY and SMNVEV (reference sequence). The CDR3 has 14 amino acids. V lost 5 bases and J lost 8, with 18 bases in between. 13 Jbeta primers and 60 Vbeta primers were used for the PCR. Sequenced by immunoSEQ multiplex PCR; TCRdb stores in-frame clones only, minus some. The table lists 95,000 to 150,000 clones, over 60% of them singletons, with approximately 8% in the top ten. This receptor was taken from a woman aged 40-49 years in good health and CMV-seropositive. This chain links TRBV27 with TRBJ1-2; D ambiguous. Material for sequencing was PBMCs. CDR3: CASSPRRPDGGYTF. CDR3 bases: TGTGCCAGCAGTCCTCGACGCCCCGACGGGGGCTACACCTTC.